The 31 T cell receptor beta chains given below trace back to one sample, sequenced in a study of cytomegalovirus exposure and HLA in healthy donors. PCR used 60 Vbeta primers and 13 Jbeta primers. TCRdb's copy holds only in-frame clones and misses some; the assay was immunoSEQ multiplex PCR. The sample holds about 85,000 clones, about 72% seen once. Sequenced material: PBMCs. The source of these receptors is a man aged 25-45 years in good health and CMV-seronegative.

The genes are TRBV5-1 and TRBJ1-6; tentatively, D is TRBD1 (5 bases). The CDR3 spans 15 residues. V lost 0 bases and J lost 8, with 12 bases in between. Germline values: CDR1 SGHRS, CDR2 YFSETQ. This CDR3 reads CASSLGTAGDSPLHF. The DNA of the CDR3 is TGCGCCAGCAGCTTGGGTACGGCGGGGGATTCACCCCTCCACTTT.

This rearrangement joins TRBV6-4 to TRBJ2-2; D is undetermined. CDR1 and CDR2 from the germline V gene are MRHNA and SNTAGT. This CDR3 comprises 16 residues. Trimming took 5 bases from V and 3 from J, leaving 16 bases between them. CDR3 protein: CASSFRPDTDTGELFF. The CDR3 DNA sequence: TGTGCCAGCAGTTTCCGTCCTGATACGGACACCGGGGAGCTGTTTTTT.

Points on this clone: One end of the junction varies from germline; a read error may be responsible. This chain links TRBV27 with TRBJ2-3; 9 bases agree with TRBD2. This CDR3 contains 14 residues. Germline values: CDR1 MNHEY, CDR2 SMNVEV (reference sequence). The chain's CDR3 is CASNLAGSRDTQYF. In DNA, the CDR3 is TGTGCCAGCAACCTAGCGGGAAGCAGAGATACGCAGTATTTT.

This clone was seen more than once but under ten times. J is TRBJ1-1 and V is TRBV11-3; no clear D gene. CDR3 length equals 12 residues. CDR1 SGHNT and CDR2 YENEEA come from the germline V gene. V was pared by 5 bases and J by 4 bases, with 8 bases between. The CDR3 region has the DNA TGTGCCAGCAGCGCGTCGAGCACTGAAGCTTTCTTT. This sequence encodes CASSASSTEAFF. Supplemented by reference TRBV11-3 and TRBJ1-1, the full variable domain reads EAGVVQSPRYKIIEKKQPVAFWCNPISGHNTLYWYLQNLGQGPELLIRYENEEAVDDSQLPKDRFSAERLKGVDSTLKIQPAELGDSAVYLCASSASSTEAFFGQGTRLTVV.

This chain uses TRBV5-1 with TRBJ1-4, with D unclear. Germline CDR1 is SGHRS and CDR2 is YFSETQ. This CDR3 comprises 15 residues. With 7 bases removed from V and 0 bases from J, the gap between germline ends came to 13 bases. CDR3 DNA: TGCGCCAGCGCCCTTAAGCCGGCAACTAATGAAAAACTGTTTTTT. Protein: CASALKPATNEKLFF.

The V gene is TRBV5-1, the J gene TRBJ1-1; D remains unclear. Germline loops: CDR1 SGHRS, CDR2 YFSETQ. This CDR3 spans 15 amino acids. The V end was cut by 3 bases, the J end by 0 bases, with 12 bases between. CDR3 DNA sequence: TGCGCCAGCAGCTCCCTACAGCCTCTGAACACTGAAGCTTTCTTT. Translation gives CASSSLQPLNTEAFF.

The V call is TRBV27, the J call TRBJ2-1; the D gene is possibly TRBD2 (6 bases). Germline V lookup: CDR1 MNHEY, CDR2 SMNVEV (reference sequence). This CDR3 spans 17 amino acids. V gave up 2 bases and J gave up 2 bases, with 16 bases separating them. The CDR3 DNA reads TGTGCCAGCAGTTTAAGGTTGGGGACTCGAGCCTACAATGAGCAGTTCTTC. Its translation: CASSLRLGTRAYNEQFF.

DNA of the CDR3: TGTGCCAGTAGTATTGGCGGAGCCTACGAGCAGTACTTC. Protein product: CASSIGGAYEQYF. V gene TRBV19 combines with J gene TRBJ2-7; D ambiguous. The CDR3 has 13 amino acids. CDR1 and CDR2 from the germline V gene are LNHDA and SQIVND (reference sequence). V dropped 3 bases and J dropped 2 bases, with 8 bases sitting between them.

This chain links TRBV29-1 with TRBJ2-5, with D perhaps TRBD1 (6 bases). The J call may not be correct, given that the DNA end is closer to TRBJ2-7. The CDR3 totals 15 residues. Germline V gives CDR1 SQVTM, CDR2 ANQGSEA. The CDR3 sequence is CSVEDRQDNSYEQYF. The CDR3 bases are TGCAGCGTTGAAGATCGACAGGACAACTCCTACGAGCAGTACTTC.

DNA for the CDR3: TGCGCCAGCACCCGAGAAGGGACACCCTCCTACAATGAGCAGTTCTTC. Protein: CASTREGTPSYNEQFF. The chain has TRBV4-1 and TRBJ2-1; tentative D call: TRBD1 (6 bases). Trimming shortened V by 7 bases and J by 0 bases, and 16 bases separated the two germline ends. Per the germline V gene, CDR1 is MGHRA and CDR2 is YSYEKL. This CDR3 is 16 amino acids long.

A few counts support this clone. The chain links TRBV9 to TRBJ1-1; D is ambiguous. CDR1 is SGDLS, CDR2 YYNGEE, per germline. This CDR3 has 15 residues. Trimming took 3 bases from V and 4 from J, leaving 16 bases between them. The CDR3 nucleotides read TGTGCCAGCAGCGAAGGTTCCGACCGCGGCACTGAAGCTTTCTTT. Protein: CASSEGSDRGTEAFF.

The rearrangement uses TRBV27 and TRBJ2-7; possible D gene TRBD1, 6 bases. With 7 bases removed from V and 2 bases from J, the gap between germline ends came to 15 bases. The CDR3 loop spans 14 amino acids. Germline V gene data show CDR1 as MNHEY and CDR2 as SMNVEV (reference sequence). The CDR3: CASTPLDRPYEQYF. In DNA, the CDR3 is TGTGCCAGCACCCCCCTGGACAGACCCTACGAGCAGTACTTC.

This clone came up a few times. This sequence joins TRBV2 and TRBJ1-5; 7 bases match TRBD1. Per germline, CDR1 SNHLY and CDR2 FYNNEI. V gave up 9 bases and J gave up 0 bases; unmatched junction bases: 8. CDR3 size: 15 residues. The CDR3 DNA reads as TGTGCCAGGACGAGGACAGGCAGTAGCAATCAGCCCCAGCATTTT. It translates to CARTRTGSSNQPQHF.

This clone turned up a few times. V usage is TRBV30 and J usage is TRBJ1-4, with 9 bases aligning to TRBD1. V lost 5 bases and J lost 7; bases outside the gene matches: 5. CDR1 is GTSNPN, CDR2 SVGIG, per germline (reference sequence). The CDR3 has 13 residues. In DNA, the CDR3 is TGTGCCTGGGGTACAGGGGGCGGTGAAAAACTGTTTTTT. Translated: CAWGTGGGEKLFF.

The chain couples TRBV9 to TRBJ1-1, with D unclear. The CDR3 is 14 residues long. Trimming removed 2 bases from V and 1 base from J, with 9 bases in between. Looked up from germline, CDR1 is SGDLS and CDR2 is YYNGEE. This CDR3 is CASSVLTTNTEAFF. The DNA of the CDR3 is TGTGCCAGCAGCGTGTTGACAACGAACACTGAAGCTTTCTTT.

This rearrangement joins TRBV19 to TRBJ2-1, with TRBD2 identical over 14 bases. Trimming cost V 4 bases and J 0 bases; bases outside gene matches: 11. Germline V gives CDR1 LNHDA, CDR2 SQIVND (reference sequence). This CDR3 comprises 20 residues. Here the CDR3 DNA reads TGTGCCAGTAGTAGATCAGGACTAGCGGGAGGCCGGAGCTCCTACAATGAGCAGTTCTTC. Translation: CASSRSGLAGGRSSYNEQFF.

The chain has TRBV28 and TRBJ1-1; no clear D. Trimming stripped 5 bases from V and 0 bases from J, with 13 bases between. This CDR3 spans 15 amino acids. Germline-derived CDR1 and CDR2 are MDHEN and SYDVKM. CDR3 nucleotides: TGTGCCAGCAGTCTGACAAGCGGCATGAACACTGAAGCTTTCTTT. Its translation is CASSLTSGMNTEAFF.

The chain couples TRBV27 to TRBJ2-3, with D possibly being TRBD1 (5 bases). The CDR3 runs 16 residues. Trimming stripped 5 bases from V and 4 bases from J, with 19 bases between. CDR1 MNHEY and CDR2 SMNVEV come from the germline V gene (reference sequence). CDR3 residues: CASSHLEKGMPDTQYF. The CDR3, as DNA: TGTGCCAGCAGTCACCTGGAGAAGGGGATGCCAGATACGCAGTATTTT.

V usage is TRBV6-1 and J usage is TRBJ2-1; TRBD2 aligns across 8 bases. V lost 5 bases to trimming and J lost 8 bases; unmatched junction nucleotides: 5. The length of the CDR3 is 13 residues. Per germline, CDR1 MNHNS and CDR2 SASEGT. CDR3 nucleotide sequence: TGTGCCAGCAGTCCCCGGGGGGGCGATGAGCAGTTCTTC. It codes for CASSPRGGDEQFF.

The V and J genes are TRBV29-1 and TRBJ1-2; D ambiguous. V dropped 1 base and J dropped 4 bases, with 7 bases sitting between them. Germline CDR1 SQVTM, CDR2 ANQGSEA. This CDR3 contains 12 residues. Here the CDR3 DNA reads TGCAGCGTTGAAGTGGCTTTCTATGGCTACACCTTC. Protein product: CSVEVAFYGYTF. Using reference TRBV29-1 and TRBJ1-2 for the parts outside the CDR3, the full variable domain is SAVISQKPSRDICQRGTSLTIQCQVDSQVTMMFWYRQQPGQSLTLIATANQGSEATYESGFVIDKFPISRPNLTFSTLTVSNMSPEDSSIYLCSVEVAFYGYTFGSGTRLTVV.

V gene TRBV18 combines with J gene TRBJ1-1; possibly TRBD1 for D (6 bases). Germline V lookup: CDR1 KGHSH, CDR2 LQKENI. V dropped 2 bases and J dropped 8 bases, with 18 bases sitting between them. The CDR3 covers 15 residues. CDR3 nucleotide sequence: TGTGCCAGCTCACCATCTTCAGCAGGGGTCATGGAAGCTTTCTTT. This translates into CASSPSSAGVMEAFF.

The V gene is TRBV29-1, the J gene TRBJ1-2; no reliable D call. V shed 7 bases and J shed 3 bases, with 6 bases lying between them. CDR3 length: 10 amino acids. Per germline, CDR1 SQVTM and CDR2 ANQGSEA. The CDR3 loop is CSALDYGYTF. In nucleotides, the CDR3 is TGCAGCGCCCTCGACTATGGCTACACCTTC. Drawing the rest from reference TRBV29-1 and TRBJ1-2, the complete variable domain is SAVISQKPSRDICQRGTSLTIQCQVDSQVTMMFWYRQQPGQSLTLIATANQGSEATYESGFVIDKFPISRPNLTFSTLTVSNMSPEDSSIYLCSALDYGYTFGSGTRLTVV.

This clone appeared a single time. This chain joins TRBV18 and TRBJ1-3, with a weak D call TRBD1 (5 bases). The V end was cut by 3 bases, the J end by 10 bases, with 16 bases between. There are 14 residues in the CDR3. Germline CDR1 and CDR2: KGHSH and LQKENI. DNA of the CDR3: TGTGCCAGCTCACCCCCGGGAGGACAATCTACCATATATTTT. This codes for CASSPPGGQSTIYF.

The V gene is TRBV19, the J gene TRBJ2-6; tentative D call: TRBD1 (5 bases). CDR1 and CDR2 (germline): LNHDA, SQIVND (reference sequence). V gave up 4 bases and J gave up 0 bases, with 16 bases separating them. The CDR3 is 18 residues long. The CDR3 nucleotides read TGTGCCAGTAGTAGTAATGGGGCCTCCTACTCTGGGGCCAACGTCCTGACTTTC. It specifies CASSSNGASYSGANVLTF.

This clone was detected once. The chain combines TRBV11-3 with TRBJ1-6, with TRBD1 as a possible D gene (5 bases). This CDR3 comprises 14 residues. Germline V gene sequence: CDR1 SGHNT, CDR2 YENEEA. The ends were cut back, 6 bases at V and 7 bases at J, with 13 bases in the middle. The DNA for the CDR3 is TGTGCCAGCAGTATTGATGGACAAAATTCACCCCTCCACTTT. This codes for CASSIDGQNSPLHF.

The chain recombines TRBV6-5 with TRBJ1-2; 8 bases align to TRBD1. The germline V gene encodes CDR1 MNHEY and CDR2 SVGAGI. The CDR3 has 14 residues. J gave up 2 bases and V 6 bases, and 5 bases lay outside the gene matches. This CDR3 is CASRRTGLNYGYTF. In nucleotides, the CDR3 is TGTGCCAGCAGGAGGACAGGGTTAAACTATGGCTACACCTTC.

The chain uses TRBV5-4 and TRBJ2-7; D ambiguous. In germline, CDR1 is SGHNT, CDR2 YYREEE (reference sequence). Trimming pared 4 bases from V and 4 bases from J, leaving 15 bases between. This CDR3 has 14 residues. The CDR3 protein is CASSVGGSLYEQYF. The CDR3 nucleotides read TGTGCCAGCAGCGTCGGCGGATCCCTGTACGAGCAGTACTTC.

CDR3 sequence (DNA): TGTGCCAGTAGTCCCCTCCGGACTAGCGGGCCCTACAATGAGCAGTTCTTC. Its translation: CASSPLRTSGPYNEQFF. The chain is built from TRBV19 and TRBJ2-1; 11 bases agree with TRBD2. The V gene's germline CDR1 is LNHDA and CDR2 SQIVND (reference sequence). CDR3 length equals 17 residues. J lost 2 bases, V lost 5 bases, and 8 bases had no gene match.

This rearrangement joins TRBV29-1 to TRBJ2-2; possibly TRBD2 for D (6 bases). V dropped 4 bases and J dropped 4 bases, with 10 bases sitting between them. The V gene's germline CDR1 is SQVTM and CDR2 ANQGSEA. The CDR3 spans 13 residues. Written as DNA, the CDR3 is TGCAGCGTTGGCGGGGCCGGCACCGGGGAGCTGTTTTTT. Residues: CSVGGAGTGELFF.

This chain's CDR3 is CASSPIGGAGGNEQFF. CDR3 in DNA: TGTGCCAGCAGCCCCATTGGGGGAGCAGGGGGTAATGAGCAGTTCTTC. The chain combines TRBV28 with TRBJ2-1, with 7 nucleotides matching TRBD1. V shed 6 bases, J shed 7 bases, and the junction held 15 bases outside the gene matches. CDR1 MDHEN and CDR2 SYDVKM come from the germline V gene. The CDR3 contains 16 residues.

V usage is TRBV6-5 and J usage is TRBJ2-7; the match to TRBD2 covers 7 bases. With 10 bases clipped from V and 2 bases from J, the junction kept 5 bases outside the gene matches. The CDR3 sequence is 12 residues long. Germline CDR1 MNHEY, CDR2 SVGAGI. CDR3 bases: TGTGCCACAACCGGGACTACCTACGAGCAGTACTTC. This sequence encodes CATTGTTYEQYF.